This entry is about one TCR beta chain. The target antigen is unknown. This sample stems from a study of CD8 T cells in Susac syndrome. Study context: The Susac syndrome patients that were sequenced included over 5 with active disease and roughly 8 in remission. Whole-study findings and limits: The authors found no clonal expansion in Susac syndrome CD4+ T cell repertoires. In its TCR sequencing and HLA analysis, the study acknowledged that the number of individuals was relatively small.

RNA, at roughly 0.5 to 1 ug, was reverse transcribed with random hexamers. TCRdb called the immunoSEQ multiplex PCR reads again in MiXCR, with one record for every CDR3 protein. The sample has roughly 190,000 distinct CDR3 sequences; 75% to 95% are singletons. This CDR3 contains 16 residues. Trimming took 0 bases from V and 2 from J, leaving 15 bases between them. From germline, CDR1 is DFQATT and CDR2 SNEGSKA (reference sequence). Peripheral blood CD8+ and CD4+ T cells were profiled by TCR beta sequencing. The rearrangement joins TRBV20-1 to TRBJ2-3, with D perhaps matching TRBD2 (5 bases). The TCR originated in a human donor with Susac syndrome. Source material: CD4+ T cells from PBMCs. The CDR3 protein is CSARDQRSGITDTQYF. The CDR3 nucleotides read TGCAGTGCTAGAGATCAGAGGAGCGGTATCACAGATACGCAGTATTTT.